One and the same sample provided the 14 T cell receptor beta chains below, sequenced in a study of blood T cell repertoires in COVID-19. Produced via immunoSEQ multiplex PCR; TCRdb's table is partial and in-frame only. The data show roughly 120,000 clones, 88% seen once. The sequenced sample consisted of peripheral blood. The receptors shown here come from a woman aged 45-59 years with active or convalescent COVID-19.

This chain joins TRBV27 and TRBJ1-5, with 8 bases matching TRBD1. Germline V lookup: CDR1 MNHEY, CDR2 SMNVEV (reference sequence). With 5 bases clipped from V and 5 bases from J, the junction kept 8 bases outside the gene matches. The CDR3 totals 15 residues. The CDR3 nucleotides are TGTGCCAGCAGTCTACCTTGGGACAGGCATCAGCCCCAGCATTTT. As protein: CASSLPWDRHQPQHF.

This clone has just a few counts. The chain employs TRBV20-1 and TRBJ2-7; 8 positions agree with TRBD2. Germline CDR1 reads DFQATT; CDR2 reads SNEGSKA (reference sequence). V was clipped by 3 bases and J by 2 bases; unmatched bases: 6. The CDR3 has 14 amino acids. The CDR3 DNA is TGCAGTGCTAGTCCTGGTAGCGGGACCTACGAGCAGTACTTC. It encodes CSASPGSGTYEQYF.

The CDR3 sequence: CASSRGTATDTQYF. The CDR3 nucleotides are TGTGCCAGCAGTCGAGGGACAGCCACAGATACGCAGTATTTT. The chain has TRBV6-5 and TRBJ2-3; 7 bases are a match to TRBD1. The J segment lost 2 bases and the V segment lost 5 bases, leaving 4 bases of the junction unmatched. The germline V gene has CDR1 MNHEY and CDR2 SVGAGI. This CDR3 has 14 amino acids.

This clone was observed a single time. The chain couples TRBV2 to TRBJ2-1; TRBD1 is a possible D gene (8 bases). Trimming stripped 6 bases from V and 9 bases from J, with 15 bases between. Germline V gene sequence: CDR1 SNHLY, CDR2 FYNNEI. This CDR3 contains 13 residues. CDR3 sequence: CASSPDREGEQFF. The CDR3 DNA follows: TGTGCCAGCAGCCCGGACAGGGAGGGTGAGCAGTTCTTC.

V is TRBV12-3 or TRBV12-4 and J is TRBJ1-5; 8 bases match TRBD1. The CDR3 is 13 residues long. J gave up 6 bases and V 6 bases, and 4 bases lay outside the gene matches. The CDR3 DNA is TGTGCCAGCAGCGGACAGGGTGGTCAGCCCCAGCATTTT. Translated, it gives CASSGQGGQPQHF.

The J gene is TRBJ1-2, the V gene TRBV19, with a weak D call TRBD1 (6 bases). The germline gives CDR1 LNHDA, CDR2 SQIVND (reference sequence). V was trimmed by 6 bases and J by 4 bases, leaving 12 bases between them. The CDR3 is 13 residues long. This CDR3 is CASSTGHSYGYTF. The CDR3 DNA reads as TGTGCCAGTAGCACGGGACACAGCTATGGCTACACCTTC.

The rearrangement links TRBV7-2 to TRBJ2-2; 8 nucleotides align to TRBD1. The CDR3 is made up of 14 amino acids. Germline CDR1 reads SGHTA; CDR2 reads FQGNSA. The junction had 8 bases not matched to a gene; V was cut back by 5 bases and J by 9 bases. CDR3 loop: CASSPRDRGWELFF. In DNA form, the CDR3 reads TGTGCCAGCAGCCCACGAGACAGGGGTTGGGAGCTGTTTTTT.

The chain is built from TRBV7-2 and TRBJ1-6; maybe TRBD1 (5 bases). The CDR3 sequence is 17 residues long. Between the trimmed V and J ends, which lost 5 bases and 0 bases, there was a span of 14 bases. The germline V gene has CDR1 SGHTA and CDR2 FQGNSA. The CDR3 region is CASSPAGGSSYNSPLHF. CDR3 nucleotides: TGTGCCAGCAGCCCAGCGGGGGGGAGCTCCTATAATTCACCCCTCCACTTT.

This chain uses TRBV27 with TRBJ2-1; a possible D gene is TRBD2 (5 bases). The germline V gene encodes CDR1 MNHEY and CDR2 SMNVEV (reference sequence). V gave up 5 bases and J gave up 0 bases, with 17 bases separating them. This CDR3 region has 17 residues. CDR3 DNA sequence: TGTGCCAGCAGTCTCCCTCTTCGGAGGTACTCCTACAATGAGCAGTTCTTC. Amino acids: CASSLPLRRYSYNEQFF.

The rearrangement joins TRBV7-2 to TRBJ1-4; D is unclear. V lost 3 bases and J lost 2, with 13 bases in between. Germline CDR1 SGHTA, CDR2 FQGNSA. This CDR3 has 16 residues. CDR3: CASSLRPANTNEKLFF. For the CDR3, the DNA is TGTGCCAGCAGCTTGAGGCCAGCTAACACTAATGAAAAACTGTTTTTT.

The chain has TRBV6-5 and TRBJ2-1, with 9 bases matching TRBD2. Trimming removed 5 bases from V and 8 bases from J; junction bases left unmatched: 1. Looked up from germline, CDR1 is MNHEY and CDR2 is SVGAGI. This CDR3 spans 12 amino acids. The CDR3 DNA sequence: TGTGCCAGCAGTAGGACTAGCGATGAGCAGTTCTTC. Translated: CASSRTSDEQFF.

The V gene is TRBV7-9, the J gene TRBJ2-3; D is perhaps TRBD2 (5 bases). There are 14 residues in the CDR3. The V end was cut by 5 bases, the J end by 1 base, with 10 bases between. Looked up from germline, CDR1 is SEHNR and CDR2 is FQNEAQ (reference sequence). Written as DNA, the CDR3 is TGTGCCAGCAGCCCCGGACTTGGCACAGATACGCAGTATTTT. Its protein product is CASSPGLGTDTQYF.

The chain carries TRBV11-2 and TRBJ2-4; tentative D call: TRBD2 (5 bases). The CDR3 contains 15 residues. Germline CDR1 and CDR2: SGHAT and FQNNGV. Between the trimmed V and J ends, which lost 1 base and 8 bases, there was a span of 15 bases. The chain's CDR3 is CASSLGGNTGDIQYF. The CDR3, as DNA: TGTGCCAGCAGCTTAGGCGGCAACACCGGGGACATTCAGTACTTC.

This clone was counted only a few times. The chain carries TRBV28 and TRBJ1-1, with 8 bases aligning to TRBD1. The junction had 1 base not matched to a gene; V was cut back by 6 bases and J by 1 base. The CDR3 spans 13 residues. Germline CDR1 reads MDHEN; CDR2 reads SYDVKM. CDR3 sequence reads: CASRGQENTEAFF. The DNA for the CDR3 is TGTGCCAGCAGGGGACAGGAGAACACTGAAGCTTTCTTT.